The clone carrying this TCR beta chain was seen ten or more times. Unique molecular identifiers were built into the TCRbeta library. TCRdb independently ran MiXCR on the PCR reads; one entry per CDR3 protein. Of some 200,000 distinct CDR3 sequences in the sample, roughly 15% are singletons; the top ten hold approximately 13%. The data stem from a study of T-cell reconstitution after alpha-beta-depleted transplantation in children. CDR1 and CDR2 (germline): SGHRS, YFSETQ. Germline trimming cut 3 bases from V and 1 base from J; bases unmatched to any gene: 8. This CDR3 is 16 amino acids long. The sequence derives from a human donor who donated a stem cell graft to a child with acute lymphoblastic leukemia. The sample was PBMCs from the stem cell graft donor, taken from the stem cell graft. The J gene is TRBJ2-3, the V gene TRBV5-1; TRBD1 agrees at 7 bases. The chain's CDR3 is CASSSTRTGGTDTQYF. CDR3 in DNA: TGCGCCAGCAGCTCTACGCGGACAGGCGGCACAGATACGCAGTATTTT.